Listed here is a single T cell receptor (beta chain). Its antigen remains unidentified. CD45RO-negative CD8 cells positively selected for CCR7 made up the naive population, which excluded terminally differentiated effector memory CD45RA+ cells. Donation came from healthy HIV-negative adults that had no recent acute infections or vaccinations. This entry belongs to a study of shared clonotypes between healthy human individuals. Study details: Used for every donor were three CD4 naive, three CD4 memory, two CD8 naive and one CD8 memory plate. Broader study findings: Even with large depth, rarefaction showed that sorted-subset sequencing was incomplete.

V lost 4 bases and J lost 5, with 12 bases in between. CDR3 length: 13 amino acids. Germline lookup yields CDR1 MNHNY and CDR2 SVGAGI (reference sequence). Here immunoSEQ multiplex PCR was the method, and the copy in TCRdb shows in-frame clones only, minus some. The sample contains some 1,900,000 clones, about 95% of which appear only once. This rearrangement joins TRBV6-6 to TRBJ2-7; TRBD1 is a possible D gene (5 bases). Specimen: naive CD8+ T cells sorted from blood. This TCR was recovered from a man between 18 and 29 years old in good health. The CDR3 DNA reads TGTGCCAGCAGTTCCTATCCAGGGAACGAGCAGTACTTC. This translates into CASSSYPGNEQYF.